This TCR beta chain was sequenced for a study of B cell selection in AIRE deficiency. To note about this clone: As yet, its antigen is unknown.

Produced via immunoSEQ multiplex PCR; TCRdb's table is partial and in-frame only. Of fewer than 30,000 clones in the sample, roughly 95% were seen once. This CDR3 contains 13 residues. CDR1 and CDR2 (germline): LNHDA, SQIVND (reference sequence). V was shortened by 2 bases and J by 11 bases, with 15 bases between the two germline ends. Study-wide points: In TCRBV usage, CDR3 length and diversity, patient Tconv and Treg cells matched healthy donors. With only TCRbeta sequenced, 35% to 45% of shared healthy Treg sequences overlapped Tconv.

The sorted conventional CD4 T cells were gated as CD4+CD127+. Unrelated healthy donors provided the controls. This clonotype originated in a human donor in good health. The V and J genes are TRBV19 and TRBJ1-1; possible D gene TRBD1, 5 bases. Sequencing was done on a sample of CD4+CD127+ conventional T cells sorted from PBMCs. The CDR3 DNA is TGTGCCAGTAGTATATTCAGGGCGACCGGGGCTTTCTTT. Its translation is CASSIFRATGAFF. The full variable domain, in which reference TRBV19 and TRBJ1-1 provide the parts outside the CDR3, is DGGITQSPKYLFRKEGQNVTLSCEQNLNHDAMYWYRQDPGQGLRLIYYSQIVNDFQKGDIAEGYSVSREKKESFPLTVTSAQKNPTAFYLCASSIFRATGAFFGQGTRLTVV.